The clone carrying this T cell receptor beta chain was detected only a few times. Method: immunoSEQ multiplex PCR; TCRdb's copy keeps in-frame clones and lacks some. The sample lists 30,000 to 45,000 clones, approximately 90% occurring once. The CDR3 has 16 amino acids. V was cut by 3 bases and J by 0 bases, with 9 bases left in between. Germline V gives CDR1 KGHSH, CDR2 LQKENI. This specimen belongs to a study of T cell changes during pregnancy in multiple sclerosis. Sequenced material: CD4+ T cells from peripheral blood mononuclear cells, taken in the first trimester of pregnancy. The J gene is TRBJ2-6, the V gene TRBV18; no clear D gene. The TCR sequence derives from a female donor with multiple sclerosis, enrolled in a pregnancy study. The CDR3 DNA reads as TGTGCCAGCTCACCCCGTTCCGGCTCTGGGGCCAACGTCCTGACTTTC. Translating gives CASSPRSGSGANVLTF.